This T cell receptor beta chain was sequenced in a study of identifying expanded T cells in peripheral blood (dated by TCRdb to the late 2010s). In terms of the full investigation: Technical replicates were generated by sequencing separate aliquots of the same genomic DNA pool, and four replicates were compared pairwise. The study at large found these results: The authors expected that over much longer intervals, such as months to years, biological variance in healthy repertoires might increase even further. Between technical replicates the binomial model flagged about 1.1 differentially abundant clones, whereas over roughly two weeks the binomial model flagged about 16.4 and over about four weeks approximately 20. Variance in clone template counts between approximately two-week samples significantly increased with total template count across all healthy donors. The beta-binomial model significantly reduced the number of clones called differentially abundant and the false-positive rate across all healthy-donor time intervals.

The immunoSEQ Assay, which uses bias-controlled multiplex PCR amplification of genomic DNA, was used to profile TCRbeta CDR3 regions. The original pipeline was this. The absolute abundance of each unique TCRbeta CDR3 region was quantified after sequences were collapsed and filtered. Differential abundance was tested with a binomial (Fisher-equivalent) model and with a beta-binomial model adding time-dependent variance fitted from healthy donors. Clones with fewer than 5 combined templates were removed, and a clone was called differentially abundant if the clone's Benjamini-Hochberg FDR was below 0.01. Using the form v = (b*log(k)+a)^2, the beta-binomial variance was modeled as a function of the total template count across the two samples. TCRdb's version of the immuneACCESS table is confined to in-frame rearrangements and falls short of the full clone set. An unresolved V gene accounts for under half of the shortfall where checked; the remainder is of unknown origin. Clone size and V and J calls were adopted from that table, with D and trimming inferred from the DNA. This sample has tens of thousands of clones in its table, and roughly 81% of those were observed once. Jointly, the top ten make up roughly 4.4% of the sample.

The CDR3 spans 17 residues, from the cysteine through the phenylalanine. Solely the CDR3 DNA is kept, with 51 bases framed from the first base. V is clipped by 4 bases and J by 6 bases, and the sequence between their germline boundaries is 25 bases long. Via the germline V gene, CDR1 is SGHVS and CDR2 FQNEAQ. A remark on this clone: Its antigen is not yet known. No much larger clonotype is one base removed from it; base qualities were not supplied.

During the collection period, no infections or other immune events were recorded for the healthy donors. Time-dependent variance in a beta-binomial model of T-cell clone differential abundance was calibrated using healthy-donor blood repertoires as a training cohort. The training cohort included around 10 healthy donors, of whom 3 were female and 7 were male. The donors were between about 25 and 65 years old, with an average age of about 47 years. Whole blood was collected from each healthy donor at three time points spaced 2 to 3 weeks apart and obtained from a commercial supplier. For immunosequencing, genomic DNA was extracted from unsorted whole blood.

This sequence was found in a person aged 18 to 75 in good health. Sequencing was performed on blood. The sequence links TRBV7-8 to TRBJ2-7; matching of 5 bases hints at TRBD1 as the D gene. The DNA reads TGTGCCAGCAGCTCCATTATGCCCTCTTCAGGGATGGGCGAGCAGTACTTC. This is translated as CASSSIMPSSGMGEQYF.